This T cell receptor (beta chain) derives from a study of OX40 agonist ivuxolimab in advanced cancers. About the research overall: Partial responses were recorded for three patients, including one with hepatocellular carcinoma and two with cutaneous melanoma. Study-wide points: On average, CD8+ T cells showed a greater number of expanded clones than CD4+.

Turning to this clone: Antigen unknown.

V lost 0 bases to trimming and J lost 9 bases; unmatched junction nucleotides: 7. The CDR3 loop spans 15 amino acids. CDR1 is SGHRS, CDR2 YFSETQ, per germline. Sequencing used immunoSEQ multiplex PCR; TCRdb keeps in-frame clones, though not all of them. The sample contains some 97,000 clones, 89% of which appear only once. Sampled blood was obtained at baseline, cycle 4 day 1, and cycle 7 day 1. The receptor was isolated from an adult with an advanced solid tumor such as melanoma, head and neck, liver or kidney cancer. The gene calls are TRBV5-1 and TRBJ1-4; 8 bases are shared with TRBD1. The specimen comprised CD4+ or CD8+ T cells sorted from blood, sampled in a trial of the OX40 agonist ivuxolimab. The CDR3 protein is CASSLGPGTGQKLFF. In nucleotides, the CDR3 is TGCGCCAGCAGCTTGGGTCCGGGGACAGGTCAAAAACTGTTTTTT.